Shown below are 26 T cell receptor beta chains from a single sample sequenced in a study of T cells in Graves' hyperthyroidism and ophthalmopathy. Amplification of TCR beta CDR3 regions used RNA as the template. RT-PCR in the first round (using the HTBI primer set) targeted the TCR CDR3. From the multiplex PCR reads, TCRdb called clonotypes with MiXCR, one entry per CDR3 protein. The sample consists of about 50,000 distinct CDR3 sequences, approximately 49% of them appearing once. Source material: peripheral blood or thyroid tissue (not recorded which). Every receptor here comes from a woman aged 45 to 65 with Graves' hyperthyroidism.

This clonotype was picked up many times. The CDR3 DNA is TGTGCCAGCAGTTTTGGTGTAGCGGGGCAGAACACCGGGGAGCTGTTTTTT. Its translation is CASSFGVAGQNTGELFF. The J gene is TRBJ2-2, the V gene TRBV12-3 or TRBV12-4; 8 bases map to TRBD2. This CDR3 is built from 17 residues. V lost 3 bases to trimming and J lost 1 base; unmatched junction nucleotides: 7.

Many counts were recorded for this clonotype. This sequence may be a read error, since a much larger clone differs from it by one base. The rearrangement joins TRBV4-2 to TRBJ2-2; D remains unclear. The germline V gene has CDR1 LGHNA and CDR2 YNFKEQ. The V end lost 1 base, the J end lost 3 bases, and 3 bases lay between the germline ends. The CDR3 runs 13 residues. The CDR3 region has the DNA TGTGCCAGCAGCCAAGGTTACACCGGGGAGCTGTTTTTT. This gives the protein CASSQGYTGELFF.

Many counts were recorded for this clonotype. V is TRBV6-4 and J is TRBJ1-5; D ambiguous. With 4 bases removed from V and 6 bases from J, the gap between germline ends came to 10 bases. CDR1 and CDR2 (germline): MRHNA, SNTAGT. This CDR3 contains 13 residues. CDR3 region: CASSGEVGQPQHF. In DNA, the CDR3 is TGTGCCAGCAGTGGTGAGGTTGGTCAGCCCCAGCATTTT.

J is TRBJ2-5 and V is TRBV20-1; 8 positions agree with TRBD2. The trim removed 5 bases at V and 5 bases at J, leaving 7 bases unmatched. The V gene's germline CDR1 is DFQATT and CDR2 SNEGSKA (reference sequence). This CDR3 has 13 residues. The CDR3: CSARSGRLETQYF. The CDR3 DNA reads TGCAGTGCTCGGAGCGGGAGATTGGAGACCCAGTACTTC.

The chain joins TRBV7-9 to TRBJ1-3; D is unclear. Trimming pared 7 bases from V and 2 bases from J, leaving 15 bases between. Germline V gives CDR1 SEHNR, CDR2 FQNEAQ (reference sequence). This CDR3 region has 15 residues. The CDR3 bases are TGTGCCAGCACCACCGGGTCGGTTACTGGAAACACCATATATTTT. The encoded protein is CASTTGSVTGNTIYF.

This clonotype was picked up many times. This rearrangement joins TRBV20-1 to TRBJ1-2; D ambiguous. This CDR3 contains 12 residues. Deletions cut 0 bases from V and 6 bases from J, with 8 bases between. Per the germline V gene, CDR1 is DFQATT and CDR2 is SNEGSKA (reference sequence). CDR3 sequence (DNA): TGCAGTGCTAGAGAAATCGGTCATGGCTACACCTTC. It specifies CSAREIGHGYTF.

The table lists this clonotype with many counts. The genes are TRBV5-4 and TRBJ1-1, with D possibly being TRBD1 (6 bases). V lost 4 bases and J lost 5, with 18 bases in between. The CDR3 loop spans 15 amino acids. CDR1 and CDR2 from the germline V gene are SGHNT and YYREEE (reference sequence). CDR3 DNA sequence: TGTGCCAGCAGCCCCCCAGGGGCGATGGGGACTGAAGCTTTCTTT. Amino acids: CASSPPGAMGTEAFF.

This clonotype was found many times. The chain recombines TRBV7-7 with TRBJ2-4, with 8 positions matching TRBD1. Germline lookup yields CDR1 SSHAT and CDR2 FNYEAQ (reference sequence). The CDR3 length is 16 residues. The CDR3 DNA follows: TGTGCTAGCTCACAGACAGGGGCTGGGGCCAAAAACATTCAGTACTTC. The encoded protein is CASSQTGAGAKNIQYF.

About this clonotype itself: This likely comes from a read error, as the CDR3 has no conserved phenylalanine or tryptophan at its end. The CDR3 DNA sequence: TGTGCCAGCAGGAGGGCCAGCTCTGGAAACGCCATATATCTT. Encoded protein: CASRRASSGNAIYL. The rearrangement joins TRBV6-1 to TRBJ1-3; D gene ambiguous. The CDR3 extends over 14 amino acids. Germline V gene sequence: CDR1 MNHNS, CDR2 SASEGT.

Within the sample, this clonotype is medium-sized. This CDR3 is CSASRQTGQPQHF. DNA of the CDR3: TGCAGTGCTAGCCGGCAGACAGGCCAGCCCCAGCATTTT. V gene TRBV20-1 combines with J gene TRBJ1-5; D perhaps matches TRBD1 (6 bases). Between the trimmed V and J ends, which lost 3 bases and 7 bases, there was a span of 13 bases. Germline-derived CDR1 and CDR2 are DFQATT and SNEGSKA (reference sequence). CDR3 length: 13 amino acids.

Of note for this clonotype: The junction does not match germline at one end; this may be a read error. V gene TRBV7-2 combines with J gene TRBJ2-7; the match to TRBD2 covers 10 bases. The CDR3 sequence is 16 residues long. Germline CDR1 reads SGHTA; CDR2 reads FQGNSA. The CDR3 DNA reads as TGTGCCAGCAGCTTAGTGTCTAGCGGGAGCCGCTACGAGCTGTACTTC. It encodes CASSLVSSGSRYELYF. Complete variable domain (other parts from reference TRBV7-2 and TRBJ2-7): GAGVSQSPSNKVTEKGKDVELRCDPISGHTALYWYRQSLGQGLEFLIYFQGNSAPDKSGLPSDRFSAERTGGSVSTLTIQRTQQEDSAVYLCASSLVSSGSRYELYFGPGTRLTVT.

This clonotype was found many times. This chain's CDR3 is CASSLGGQYQETQYF. The CDR3 DNA is TGTGCCAGCAGCTTAGGAGGACAGTACCAAGAGACCCAGTACTTC. The chain recombines TRBV11-3 with TRBJ2-5, with D tentatively TRBD1 (6 bases). Germline CDR1 and CDR2: SGHNT and YENEEA. The CDR3 has 15 residues. Between the trimmed V and J ends, which lost 1 base and 0 bases, there was a span of 9 bases.

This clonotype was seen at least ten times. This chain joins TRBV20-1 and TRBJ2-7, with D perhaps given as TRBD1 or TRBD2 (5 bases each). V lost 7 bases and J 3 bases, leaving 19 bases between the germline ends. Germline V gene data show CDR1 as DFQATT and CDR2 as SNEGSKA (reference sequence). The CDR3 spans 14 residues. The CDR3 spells CSVIRDGLNYEQYF. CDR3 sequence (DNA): TGCAGTGTTATCCGGGACGGCCTAAACTACGAGCAGTACTTC.

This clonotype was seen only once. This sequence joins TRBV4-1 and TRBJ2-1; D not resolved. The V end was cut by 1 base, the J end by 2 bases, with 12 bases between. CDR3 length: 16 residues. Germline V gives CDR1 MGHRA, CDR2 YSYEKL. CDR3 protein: CASSQVGRRPYNEQFF. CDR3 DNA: TGCGCCAGCAGCCAAGTCGGCAGGCGGCCCTACAATGAGCAGTTCTTC.

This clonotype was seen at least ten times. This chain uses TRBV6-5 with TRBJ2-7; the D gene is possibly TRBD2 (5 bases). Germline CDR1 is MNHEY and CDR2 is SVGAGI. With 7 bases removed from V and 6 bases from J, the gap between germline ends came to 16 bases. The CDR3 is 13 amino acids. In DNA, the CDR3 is TGTGCCAGCAAGCCCCTTTCTAGCCCCGAGCAGTACTTC. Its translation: CASKPLSSPEQYF.

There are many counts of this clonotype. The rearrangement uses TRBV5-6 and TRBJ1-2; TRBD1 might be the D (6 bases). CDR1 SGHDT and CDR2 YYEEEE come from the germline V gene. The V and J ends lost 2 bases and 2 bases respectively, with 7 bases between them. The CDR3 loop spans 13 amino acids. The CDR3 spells CASSFTGNYGYTF. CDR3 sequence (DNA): TGTGCCAGCAGCTTTACAGGGAACTATGGCTACACCTTC.

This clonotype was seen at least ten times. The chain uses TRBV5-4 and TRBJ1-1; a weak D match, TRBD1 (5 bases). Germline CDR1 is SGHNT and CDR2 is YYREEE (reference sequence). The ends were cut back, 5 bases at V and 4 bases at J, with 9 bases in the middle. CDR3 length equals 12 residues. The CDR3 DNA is TGTGCCAGCAGGACGGGGGGCACTGAAGCTTTCTTT. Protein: CASRTGGTEAFF.

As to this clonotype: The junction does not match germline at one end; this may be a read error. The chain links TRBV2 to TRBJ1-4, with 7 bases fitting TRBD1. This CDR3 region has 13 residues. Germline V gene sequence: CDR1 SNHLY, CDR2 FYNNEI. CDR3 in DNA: TGTGCCAGCAGTCAGGGGGGGAAAGAAAAACTGTATTTT. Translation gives CASSQGGKEKLYF.

CDR3 sequence (DNA): TGTGCCAGCAGCCAAGATAGAGGGGTACGCTACGAGCAGTACTTC. Translating it yields CASSQDRGVRYEQYF. V is TRBV4-2 and J is TRBJ2-7, with D perhaps TRBD1 or TRBD2 (5 bases each). The germline V and J ends were trimmed by 0 bases and 3 bases, with 12 bases remaining between them. The germline gives CDR1 LGHNA, CDR2 YNFKEQ. The CDR3 has 15 amino acids.

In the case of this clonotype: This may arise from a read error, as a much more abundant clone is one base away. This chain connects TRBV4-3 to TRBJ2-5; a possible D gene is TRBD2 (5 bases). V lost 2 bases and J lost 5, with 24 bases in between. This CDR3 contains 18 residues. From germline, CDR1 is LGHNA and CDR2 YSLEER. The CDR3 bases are TGCGCCAGCAGCCAAAATTGGATCGAGGCGATTAGCGTGGAGACCCAGTACTTC. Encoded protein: CASSQNWIEAISVETQYF.

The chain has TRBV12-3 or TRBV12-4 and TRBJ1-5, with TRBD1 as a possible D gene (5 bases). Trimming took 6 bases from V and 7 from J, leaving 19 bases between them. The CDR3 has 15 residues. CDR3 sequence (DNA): TGTGCCAGCAGCCAACGGGTCGAGGGGTGGCAGCCCCAGCATTTT. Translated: CASSQRVEGWQPQHF.

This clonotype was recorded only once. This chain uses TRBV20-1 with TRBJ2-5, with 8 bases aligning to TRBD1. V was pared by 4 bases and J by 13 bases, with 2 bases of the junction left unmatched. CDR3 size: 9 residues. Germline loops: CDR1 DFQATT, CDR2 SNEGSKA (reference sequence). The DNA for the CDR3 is TGCAGTGCTATCGACAGGGGGTACTTC. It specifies CSAIDRGYF.

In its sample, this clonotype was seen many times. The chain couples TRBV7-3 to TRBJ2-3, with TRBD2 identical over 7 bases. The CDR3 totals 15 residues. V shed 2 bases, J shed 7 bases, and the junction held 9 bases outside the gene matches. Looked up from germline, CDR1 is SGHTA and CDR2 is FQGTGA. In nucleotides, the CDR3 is TGTGCCAGCAGCTTAGAGGCGGGAGTGGGAAATACGCAGTATTTT. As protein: CASSLEAGVGNTQYF. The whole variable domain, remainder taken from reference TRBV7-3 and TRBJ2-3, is GAGVSQTPSNKVTEKGKYVELRCDPISGHTALYWYRQSLGQGPEFLIYFQGTGAADDSGLPNDRFFAVRPEGSVSTLKIQRTERGDSAVYLCASSLEAGVGNTQYFGPGTRLTVL.

The CDR3 DNA is TGTGCCAGCAGGGACAGGTTCATCGAGACCCAGTACTTC. Encoded protein: CASRDRFIETQYF. The rearrangement links TRBV12-3 or TRBV12-4 to TRBJ2-5, with 7 bases aligning to TRBD1. Unmatched junction bases numbered 6, after V lost 6 bases and J lost 5 bases. CDR3 length: 13 residues.

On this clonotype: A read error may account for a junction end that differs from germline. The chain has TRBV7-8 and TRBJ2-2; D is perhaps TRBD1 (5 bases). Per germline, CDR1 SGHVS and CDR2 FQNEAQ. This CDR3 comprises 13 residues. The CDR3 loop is CASSHPTMGPLFF. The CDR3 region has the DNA TGCGCCAGCAGCCACCCAACAATGGGGCCCCTGTTTTTT.

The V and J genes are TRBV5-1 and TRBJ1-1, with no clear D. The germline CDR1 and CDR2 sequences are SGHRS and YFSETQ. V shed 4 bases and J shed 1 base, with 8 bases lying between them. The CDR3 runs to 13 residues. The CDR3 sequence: CASSVRQNTEAFF. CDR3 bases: TGCGCCAGCAGCGTGAGGCAGAACACTGAAGCTTTCTTT. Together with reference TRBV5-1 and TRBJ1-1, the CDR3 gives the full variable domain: KAGVTQTPRYLIKTRGQQVTLSCSPISGHRSVSWYQQTPGQGLQFLFEYFSETQRNKGNFPGRFSGRQFSNSRSEMNVSTLELGDSALYLCASSVRQNTEAFFGQGTRLTVV.